The 5 T cell receptor beta chains in this list originate from one sample, sequenced in a study of T-cell memory formation after mild COVID-19. Each CDR3 protein gets one entry after TCRdb re-called the 5' RACE reads with MiXCR. This table has about half a million distinct CDR3 sequences, roughly 20% appearing once. What was sequenced was PBMCs or a T cell subset sorted from them (not recorded which). Receptors originate from an adult woman who had mild COVID-19 (a few samples of this study predate the infection). Cell type and time point are not known.

CDR3 in amino acids: CASSENTWAAFF. For the CDR3, the DNA is TGTGCCAGCAGTGAAAACACCTGGGCAGCTTTCTTT. V is TRBV6-1 and J is TRBJ1-1; D remains unclear. The CDR3 runs 12 residues. V lost 2 bases and J lost 10, with 11 bases in between. Per germline, CDR1 MNHNS and CDR2 SASEGT.

The chain uses TRBV11-3 and TRBJ2-5; D ambiguous. This CDR3 contains 14 residues. Trimming removed 1 base at V and 1 base at J, with 7 bases between. Germline CDR1 is SGHNT and CDR2 is YENEEA. Here the CDR3 reads CASSLGPIQETQYF. In DNA, the CDR3 is TGTGCCAGCAGCTTAGGACCAATCCAAGAGACCCAGTACTTC.

The genes are TRBV7-2 and TRBJ2-3; the match to TRBD2 covers 16 bases. This CDR3 has 17 amino acids. V trimming: 5 bases; J trimming: 5 bases; junction bases outside the gene matches: 7. The germline CDR1 and CDR2 sequences are SGHTA and FQGNSA. CDR3 nucleotide sequence: TGTGCCAGCAGCCCCCCGGGACTAGCGGGGGGGGTAGATACGCAGTATTTT. It is translated as CASSPPGLAGGVDTQYF.

The table lists this clonotype with a few counts. V usage is TRBV19 and J usage is TRBJ2-7, with no clear D. This CDR3 region has 11 residues. Germline values: CDR1 LNHDA, CDR2 SQIVND (reference sequence). The V end lost 4 bases, the J end lost 2 bases, and 3 bases lay between the germline ends. The CDR3 coding sequence is TGTGCCAGTAGTACCCCCTACGAGCAGTACTTC. Translation gives CASSTPYEQYF.

This clonotype has just a few counts. The V and J genes are TRBV19 and TRBJ1-2; perhaps TRBD1 as D (6 bases). Per the germline V gene, CDR1 is LNHDA and CDR2 is SQIVND (reference sequence). The CDR3 runs to 14 residues. Trimming removed 3 bases from V and 4 bases from J, with 12 bases in between. CDR3 amino acids: CASSILDSGYGYTF. The CDR3 DNA reads as TGTGCCAGTAGTATCTTGGACAGTGGCTATGGCTACACCTTC.